This entry lists 8 T cell receptor beta chains sequenced from one sample in a study of control samples from healthy donors and cancer patients. Sequencing was performed with immunoSEQ multiplex PCR; in TCRdb, only in-frame clones are kept and a portion is missing. The sample has 50,000 to 70,000 clones, approximately 86% seen once. The sequenced sample consisted of blood. All receptors derive from a man aged 50 or older in good health.

This sequence joins TRBV30 and TRBJ2-7; the D is unclear. CDR3 length: 14 amino acids. Trimming cost V 4 bases and J 2 bases, with 15 bases left between them. In germline, CDR1 is GTSNPN, CDR2 SVGIG (reference sequence). The CDR3 DNA is TGTGCCTGGACGTCGGACGGAAACGCCTACGAGCAGTACTTC. This gives the protein CAWTSDGNAYEQYF.

The CDR3 loop is CASSLSGTGTSATNEKLFF. The CDR3 nucleotides read TGTGCCAGCAGCTTAAGCGGAACAGGGACGTCAGCGACTAATGAAAAACTGTTTTTT. The chain has TRBV7-9 and TRBJ1-4; TRBD1 might be the D (6 bases). The V end lost 2 bases, the J end lost 2 bases, and 21 bases lay between the germline ends. This CDR3 region has 19 residues. CDR1 is SEHNR and CDR2 is FQNEAQ in the germline V gene (reference sequence). Combining the CDR3 with reference TRBV7-9 and TRBJ1-4 gives the whole variable domain DTGVSQNPRHKITKRGQNVTFRCDPISEHNRLYWYRQTLGQGPEFLTYFQNEAQLEKSRLLSDRFSAERPKGSFSTLEIQRTEQGDSAMYLCASSLSGTGTSATNEKLFFGSGTQLSVL.

This clone was seen only a few times. The rearrangement uses TRBV9 and TRBJ1-1, with D perhaps TRBD1 (5 bases). CDR1 is SGDLS and CDR2 is YYNGEE in the germline V gene. The CDR3 is 15 amino acids. V lost 0 bases, J lost 4 bases, and 13 bases lay in between. The CDR3 here is CASSVGDVAGTEAFF. The CDR3 DNA reads TGTGCCAGCAGCGTAGGGGACGTCGCGGGCACTGAAGCTTTCTTT.

This clone is labeled as medium-sized (0.01 to 0.1%). The CDR3 sequence: CASSNPRDRADPNQPQHF. The CDR3 DNA is TGTGCCAGTAGTAATCCCCGGGACCGTGCGGACCCTAATCAGCCCCAGCATTTT. The chain combines TRBV19 with TRBJ1-5, with D tentatively TRBD1 (5 bases). CDR1 and CDR2 from the germline V gene are LNHDA and SQIVND (reference sequence). The CDR3 is 18 residues long. V dropped 4 bases and J dropped 4 bases, with 23 bases sitting between them.

This clone came up once. The J gene is TRBJ1-6, the V gene TRBV7-8; 7 nucleotides agree with TRBD1. Trimming took 7 bases from V and 10 from J; bases not matched to a gene: 13. CDR3 length: 15 residues. CDR1 is SGHVS and CDR2 is FQNEAQ in the germline V gene. Written as DNA, the CDR3 is TGTGCCAGCACCATACAACAGGGGTCGAGATCACCCCTCCACTTT. It translates to CASTIQQGSRSPLHF. Full variable domain (rest looked up from reference TRBV7-8 and TRBJ1-6): GAGVSQSPRYKVAKRGQDVALRCDPISGHVSLFWYQQALGQGPEFLTYFQNEAQLDKSGLPSDRFFAERPEGSVSTLKIQRTQQEDSAVYLCASTIQQGSRSPLHFGNGTRLTVT.

The chain employs TRBV5-1 and TRBJ2-3; D gene uncertain. This CDR3 contains 14 residues. Germline CDR1 is SGHRS and CDR2 is YFSETQ. Trimming took off 3 bases at V and 0 bases at J, with 8 bases between the two ends. CDR3 nucleotides: TGCGCCAGCAGCTCACGCACTAGCACAGATACGCAGTATTTT. Translation: CASSSRTSTDTQYF.

This chain's CDR3 is CASSITLAGGTGANVLTF. The DNA of the CDR3 is TGTGCCAGTAGTATAACGCTAGCGGGAGGTACTGGGGCCAACGTCCTGACTTTC. The rearrangement uses TRBV19 and TRBJ2-6; 11 bases map to TRBD2. CDR1 is LNHDA, CDR2 SQIVND, per germline (reference sequence). Trimming took 2 bases from V and 2 from J; bases not matched to a gene: 5. This CDR3 is 18 amino acids long.

J is TRBJ2-3 and V is TRBV24-1, with 12 bases matching TRBD2. This CDR3 is 16 amino acids long. Germline CDR1 is KGHDR and CDR2 is SFDVKD. Trimming took 2 bases from V and 2 from J; bases not matched to a gene: 1. The CDR3 here is CATSDWTSGITDTQYF. CDR3 sequence (DNA): TGTGCCACCAGTGATTGGACTAGCGGGATCACAGATACGCAGTATTTT.